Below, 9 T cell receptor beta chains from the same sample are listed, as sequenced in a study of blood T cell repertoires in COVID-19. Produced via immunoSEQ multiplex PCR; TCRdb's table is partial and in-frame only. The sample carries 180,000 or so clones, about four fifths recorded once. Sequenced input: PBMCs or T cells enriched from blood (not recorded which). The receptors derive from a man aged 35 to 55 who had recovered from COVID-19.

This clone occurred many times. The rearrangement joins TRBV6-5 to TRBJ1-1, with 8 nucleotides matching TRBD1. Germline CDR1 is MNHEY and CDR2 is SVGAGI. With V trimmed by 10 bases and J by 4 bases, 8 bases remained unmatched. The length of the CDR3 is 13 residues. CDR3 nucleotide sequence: TGTGCCATCCGACAGGGGTTACGCACTGAAGCTTTCTTT. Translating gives CAIRQGLRTEAFF.

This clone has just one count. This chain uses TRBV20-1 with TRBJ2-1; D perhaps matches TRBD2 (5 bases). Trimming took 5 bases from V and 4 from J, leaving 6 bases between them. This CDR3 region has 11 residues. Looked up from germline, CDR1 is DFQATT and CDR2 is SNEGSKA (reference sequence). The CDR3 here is CSAGEYNEQFF. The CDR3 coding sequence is TGCAGTGCTGGGGAGTACAATGAGCAGTTCTTC.

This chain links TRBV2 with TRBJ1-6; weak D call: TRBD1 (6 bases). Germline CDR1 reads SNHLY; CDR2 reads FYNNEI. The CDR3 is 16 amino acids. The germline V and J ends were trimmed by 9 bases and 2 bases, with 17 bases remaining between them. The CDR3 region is CASLKQGRAYNSPLHF. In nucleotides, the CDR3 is TGTGCCAGTCTTAAACAGGGAAGAGCCTATAATTCACCCCTCCACTTT.

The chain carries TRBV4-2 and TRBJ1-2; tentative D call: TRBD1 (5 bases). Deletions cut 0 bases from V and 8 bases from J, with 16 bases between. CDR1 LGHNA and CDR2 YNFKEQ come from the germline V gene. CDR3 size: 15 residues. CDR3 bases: TGTGCCAGCAGCCAAGAGCAGGGAGGGCTTGGGGGCTACACCTTC. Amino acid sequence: CASSQEQGGLGGYTF.

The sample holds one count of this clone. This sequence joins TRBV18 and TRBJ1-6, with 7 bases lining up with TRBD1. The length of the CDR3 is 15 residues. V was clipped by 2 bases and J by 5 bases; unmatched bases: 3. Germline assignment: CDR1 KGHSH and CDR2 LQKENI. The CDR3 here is CASSPGQVDNSPLHF. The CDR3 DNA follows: TGTGCCAGCTCACCAGGACAGGTAGATAATTCACCCCTCCACTTT.

The CDR3 region is CAIRKGEGIIFYCGYTF. CDR3 nucleotides: TGTGCCATCCGAAAGGGGGAAGGCATCATTTTTTATTGTGGCTACACCTTC. The chain recombines TRBV6-4 with TRBJ1-2; tentatively, D is TRBD1 (6 bases). Trimming stripped 10 bases from V and 7 bases from J, with 31 bases between. This CDR3 spans 17 amino acids. Looked up from germline, CDR1 is MRHNA and CDR2 is SNTAGT.

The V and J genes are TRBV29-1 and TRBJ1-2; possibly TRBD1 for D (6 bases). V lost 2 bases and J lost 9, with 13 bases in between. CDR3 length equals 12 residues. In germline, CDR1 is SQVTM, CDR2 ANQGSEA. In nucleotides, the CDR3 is TGCAGCGTTGAACTATCCCGGGACAGCTACACCTTC. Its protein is CSVELSRDSYTF.

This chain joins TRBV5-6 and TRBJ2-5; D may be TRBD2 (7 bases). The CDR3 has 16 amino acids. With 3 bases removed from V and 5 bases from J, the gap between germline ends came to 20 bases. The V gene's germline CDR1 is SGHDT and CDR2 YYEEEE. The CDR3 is CASSSLGGPSVETQYF. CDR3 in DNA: TGTGCCAGCAGCTCCCTCGGGGGGCCCTCGGTGGAGACCCAGTACTTC.

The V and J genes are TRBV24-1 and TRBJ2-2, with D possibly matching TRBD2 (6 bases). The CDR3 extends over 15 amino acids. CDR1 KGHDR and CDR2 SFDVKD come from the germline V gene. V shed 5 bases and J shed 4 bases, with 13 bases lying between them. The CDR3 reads CATSVGGAVTGELFF. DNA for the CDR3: TGTGCCACCAGTGTAGGCGGGGCGGTCACCGGGGAGCTGTTTTTT.